This note documents a single TCR beta chain sequence. Its antigen is unknown. The repertoire was sequenced with immunoSEQ multiplex PCR; TCRdb's copy has only in-frame clones and lacks some. The repertoire holds 76,000 or so clones, with approximately 93% as singletons. Enrollment shut out patients with autoimmune disease history or systemic immunosuppression. The study sampled blood at baseline, cycle 4 day 1, and cycle 7 day 1. The sample comes from a study of OX40 agonist ivuxolimab in advanced cancers. Notes on the study in general: Expanded clones were, on average, more numerous in CD8+ T cells than in CD4+.

Losses at the gene ends were 5 bases for V and 6 bases for J; bases not matched to a gene: 14. The CDR3 totals 18 residues. Germline loops: CDR1 SGDLS, CDR2 YYNGEE. The clonotype originates from an adult with an advanced solid tumor such as melanoma, head and neck, liver or kidney cancer. J is TRBJ2-2 and V is TRBV9; 12 nucleotides line up with TRBD2. Sequenced material: CD4+ or CD8+ T cells sorted from blood, taken in a trial of the OX40 agonist ivuxolimab. The CDR3 DNA reads as TGTGCCAGCAGTGGGAGTCCCCTAGCGGGGGGGTCCGCCGGGGAGCTGTTTTTT. Residues: CASSGSPLAGGSAGELFF.